The 8 T cell receptor beta chains given below trace back to one sample, sequenced in a study of OX40 agonist ivuxolimab in advanced cancers. TCRdb's table, derived via immunoSEQ multiplex PCR, lists solely in-frame clones and lacks some. The table lists about 70,000 clones, about nine tenths of them singletons. The material was CD4+ or CD8+ T cells sorted from blood, obtained in a trial of the OX40 agonist ivuxolimab. These receptor sequences come from an adult with an advanced solid tumor such as melanoma, head and neck, liver or kidney cancer.

The chain combines TRBV5-1 with TRBJ1-4, with D maybe TRBD1 (6 bases). This CDR3 has 16 residues. Trimming removed 5 bases from V and 4 bases from J, with 18 bases in between. Germline CDR1 is SGHRS and CDR2 is YFSETQ. The CDR3 region has the DNA TGCGCCAGCAGGGGGACTCCGGACAGCCATAATGAAAAACTGTTTTTT. Translating gives CASRGTPDSHNEKLFF. Using reference TRBV5-1 and TRBJ1-4 for the parts outside the CDR3, the full variable domain is KAGVTQTPRYLIKTRGQQVTLSCSPISGHRSVSWYQQTPGQGLQFLFEYFSETQRNKGNFPGRFSGRQFSNSRSEMNVSTLELGDSALYLCASRGTPDSHNEKLFFGSGTQLSVL.

This clone was seen only a few times. This rearrangement joins TRBV15 to TRBJ2-5, with TRBD1 matching over 8 bases. V dropped 3 bases and J dropped 3; count of bases not matched to a gene: 0. Per the germline V gene, CDR1 is LNHNV and CDR2 is YYDKDF (reference sequence). The CDR3 has 13 amino acids. CDR3 coding DNA: TGTGCCACCAGCAGGGACAGGGAAGAGACCCAGTACTTC. Its protein is CATSRDREETQYF.

The gene calls are TRBV29-1 and TRBJ2-5; possibly TRBD1 for D (5 bases). The CDR3 totals 11 residues. CDR1 is SQVTM, CDR2 ANQGSEA, per germline. Trimming cost V 7 bases and J 5 bases, with 11 bases left between them. The CDR3 protein is CSAGFLETQYF. The CDR3 nucleotides are TGCAGCGCAGGGTTTCTGGAGACCCAGTACTTC.

This sequence joins TRBV11-2 and TRBJ2-1; 14 nucleotides line up with TRBD2. CDR3 length: 18 amino acids. The V segment lost 5 bases and the J segment 1 base; nucleotides outside the gene matches: 7. Germline-derived CDR1 and CDR2 are SGHAT and FQNNGV. The CDR3 loop reads CASSRTSGGISSYNEQFF. DNA of the CDR3: TGTGCCAGCAGCCGGACTAGCGGGGGGATTAGTTCCTACAATGAGCAGTTCTTC.

This chain joins TRBV27 and TRBJ1-6, with a possible D match to TRBD1 (5 bases). Trimming left V 4 bases short and J 8 bases short, with 12 bases between. The CDR3 is 14 amino acids. Germline CDR1 and CDR2: MNHEY and SMNVEV (reference sequence). Here the CDR3 reads CASSYPGKDSPLHF. DNA of the CDR3: TGTGCCAGCAGTTACCCAGGGAAGGATTCACCCCTCCACTTT.

V and J are TRBV4-1 and TRBJ2-7, with 7 bases aligning to TRBD1. Germline values: CDR1 MGHRA, CDR2 YSYEKL. J gave up 3 bases and V 2 bases, and 7 bases lay outside the gene matches. The CDR3 has 15 residues. The CDR3: CASSQWGQRNYEQYF. The CDR3 region has the DNA TGCGCCAGCAGCCAATGGGGACAGAGAAACTACGAGCAGTACTTC.

The CDR3 bases are TGCGCCAGCAGCTGGGGGACAGGGGGCGCAGAGACCCAGTACTTC. Amino acid sequence: CASSWGTGGAETQYF. The J gene is TRBJ2-5, the V gene TRBV5-1; 12 bases map to TRBD1. V lost 3 bases, J lost 4 bases, and 4 bases stayed unmatched. The CDR3 loop spans 15 amino acids. Germline CDR1 and CDR2: SGHRS and YFSETQ.

This chain joins TRBV18 and TRBJ1-5; 9 bases align to TRBD1. This CDR3 region has 14 residues. The V and J ends lost 5 bases and 7 bases, in that order; junction bases with no gene match: 6. Germline CDR1 reads KGHSH; CDR2 reads LQKENI. CDR3 amino acids: CASSSDRGYQPQHF. The CDR3 coding sequence is TGTGCCAGCTCATCGGACAGGGGATACCAGCCCCAGCATTTT.